Listed here are 27 T cell receptor beta chains from one sample, sequenced in a study of shared clonotypes between healthy human individuals. The data were produced by immunoSEQ multiplex PCR, yet TCRdb's version contains in-frame clones alone and is incomplete. The sample carries around 1.1 million clones, approximately 75% recorded once. What was sequenced was memory CD4+ T cells from PBMCs. Subset reported: CD45RA-negative fraction. These receptors were taken from a man between 18 and 35 years old in good health. Some clones in this sample may be carry-over from other donors' samples.

This clone was counted ten times or more. The sample contains more than one DNA sequence encoding this CDR3. V gene TRBV5-1 combines with J gene TRBJ2-3, with D possibly TRBD2 on 5 matching bases. Trimming took 7 bases from V and 6 from J, leaving 21 bases between them. The CDR3 covers 15 residues. Germline V lookup: CDR1 SGHRS, CDR2 YFSETQ. Here the CDR3 DNA reads TGCGCCAGCCGTCTCCCGGACTCTTTTTCGGATACGCAGTATTTT. Protein product: CASRLPDSFSDTQYF.

V and J are TRBV11-2 and TRBJ2-7, with a tentative D call TRBD2 (5 bases). The CDR3 length is 14 residues. Trimming cost V 3 bases and J 3 bases, with 12 bases left between them. Germline V lookup: CDR1 SGHAT, CDR2 FQNNGV. The CDR3 is CASSFLGGSYEQYF. The CDR3 DNA reads as TGTGCCAGCAGCTTTCTCGGAGGTAGCTACGAGCAGTACTTC.

Many counts were recorded for this clone. The J gene is TRBJ2-6, the V gene TRBV7-6; 8 bases align to TRBD1. There are 18 residues in the CDR3. V shed 3 bases, J shed 0 bases, and the junction held 7 bases outside the gene matches. Per the germline V gene, CDR1 is SGHVS and CDR2 is FNYEAQ. CDR3 residues: CASSFRTGPSSGANVLTF. In nucleotides, the CDR3 is TGTGCCAGCAGCTTTAGGACAGGGCCAAGCTCTGGGGCCAACGTCCTGACTTTC.

The gene calls are TRBV4-1 and TRBJ2-1; 8 bases fit TRBD2. The CDR3 sequence is 14 residues long. J lost 10 bases, V lost 2 bases, and 7 bases had no gene match. Germline CDR1 MGHRA, CDR2 YSYEKL. CDR3: CASSQPGGKREQFF. The CDR3 DNA sequence: TGCGCCAGCAGCCAACCGGGAGGGAAGAGGGAGCAGTTCTTC.

J is TRBJ2-7 and V is TRBV4-1; D uncertain. The CDR3 totals 14 residues. V dropped 1 base and J dropped 0 bases, with 7 bases sitting between them. Germline values: CDR1 MGHRA, CDR2 YSYEKL. The CDR3 nucleotides are TGCGCCAGCAGCCAAGGAATTGTCTCCTACGAGCAGTACTTC. It encodes CASSQGIVSYEQYF.

This chain joins TRBV7-3 and TRBJ1-1; 9 positions match TRBD1. Trimming took 3 bases from V and 3 from J; bases not matched to a gene: 5. Germline V gene lookup returns CDR1 SGHTA and CDR2 FQGTGA. This CDR3 is built from 15 residues. The CDR3 DNA follows: TGTGCCAGCAGCTTTGTGACAGGGGGGTACACTGAAGCTTTCTTT. Amino acids: CASSFVTGGYTEAFF. Together with reference TRBV7-3 and TRBJ1-1, the CDR3 gives the full variable domain: GAGVSQTPSNKVTEKGKYVELRCDPISGHTALYWYRQSLGQGPEFLIYFQGTGAADDSGLPNDRFFAVRPEGSVSTLKIQRTERGDSAVYLCASSFVTGGYTEAFFGQGTRLTVV.

This chain connects TRBV15 to TRBJ1-3; tentatively, D is TRBD1 (5 bases). Germline V gene sequence: CDR1 LNHNV, CDR2 YYDKDF (reference sequence). This CDR3 has 15 amino acids. With 3 bases removed from V and 0 bases from J, the gap between germline ends came to 9 bases. CDR3 coding DNA: TGTGCCACCAGCAGTAAGGGGTACTCTGGAAACACCATATATTTT. Its translation is CATSSKGYSGNTIYF.

This sequence joins TRBV11-2 and TRBJ2-2; no definite D call. This CDR3 is 15 amino acids long. The germline gives CDR1 SGHAT, CDR2 FQNNGV. The V end lost 2 bases, the J end lost 1 base, and 8 bases lay between the germline ends. DNA for the CDR3: TGTGCCAGCAGCTTATTAGGGCAGAACACCGGGGAGCTGTTTTTT. As protein: CASSLLGQNTGELFF.

The chain combines TRBV4-1 with TRBJ2-7, with TRBD2 matching 9 bases. V lost 4 bases and J lost 4; bases outside the gene matches: 2. Germline assignment: CDR1 MGHRA and CDR2 YSYEKL. The CDR3 consists of 13 residues. The CDR3 bases are TGCGCCAGCAGCCGGCGGGAGGGTTACGAGCAGTACTTC. Translated: CASSRREGYEQYF.

J is TRBJ2-2 and V is TRBV20-1, with unresolved D. V dropped 3 bases and J dropped 8 bases, with 4 bases sitting between them. CDR3 size: 10 residues. Germline V gene sequence: CDR1 DFQATT, CDR2 SNEGSKA (reference sequence). CDR3 nucleotide sequence: TGCAGTGCTAGGGGTGGGGAGCTGTTTTTT. This encodes CSARGGELFF.

The chain employs TRBV30 and TRBJ1-2, with unresolved D. Trimming pared 0 bases from V and 4 bases from J, leaving 9 bases between. Germline-derived CDR1 and CDR2 are GTSNPN and SVGIG (reference sequence). The CDR3 runs 13 residues. As DNA, the CDR3 is TGTGCCTGGAGTGTTGGCACCAGCTATGGCTACACCTTC. Encoded protein: CAWSVGTSYGYTF.

This chain links TRBV7-9 with TRBJ1-3; D remains unclear. Germline values: CDR1 SEHNR, CDR2 FQNEAQ (reference sequence). The CDR3 covers 15 residues. V was pared by 5 bases and J by 0 bases, with 11 bases between. CDR3 in DNA: TGTGCCAGCAGCACTTCCGGAGCCTCTGGAAACACCATATATTTT. This codes for CASSTSGASGNTIYF.

The V call is TRBV27, the J call TRBJ2-7; tentatively, D is TRBD1 (6 bases). This CDR3 has 16 residues. V dropped 4 bases and J dropped 2 bases, with 18 bases sitting between them. The germline V gene has CDR1 MNHEY and CDR2 SMNVEV (reference sequence). CDR3 in amino acids: CASSSPAGTLTYEQYF. CDR3 bases: TGTGCCAGCAGTTCCCCCGCAGGGACACTCACCTACGAGCAGTACTTC.

V and J are TRBV7-9 and TRBJ1-1, with D unresolved. CDR1 SEHNR and CDR2 FQNEAQ come from the germline V gene (reference sequence). The CDR3 is made up of 14 amino acids. With 8 bases removed from V and 2 bases from J, the gap between germline ends came to 15 bases. The CDR3 sequence: CASVAGYLNTEAFF. The DNA of the CDR3 is TGTGCCAGCGTGGCCGGGTACTTAAACACTGAAGCTTTCTTT.

J is TRBJ2-1 and V is TRBV4-1; TRBD2 agrees at 7 bases. The trim removed 3 bases at V and 2 bases at J, leaving 4 bases unmatched. Germline CDR1 is MGHRA and CDR2 is YSYEKL. The CDR3 is 15 amino acids. The CDR3 loop is CASSQAGVPYNEQFF. The DNA of the CDR3 is TGCGCCAGCAGCCAGGCGGGAGTACCCTACAATGAGCAGTTCTTC.

With regard to this clone: In the same sample, other DNA sequences code for this CDR3. The rearrangement links TRBV6-5 to TRBJ1-2; 7 bases agree with TRBD1. The CDR3 is 14 amino acids. Trimming removed 0 bases from V and 4 bases from J; junction bases left unmatched: 2. Germline V lookup: CDR1 MNHEY, CDR2 SVGAGI. CDR3 nucleotide sequence: TGTGCCAGCAGTTACTCTGGGACAGTCTATGGCTACACCTTC. Protein product: CASSYSGTVYGYTF.

The chain is built from TRBV5-1 and TRBJ2-2, with 7 nucleotides matching TRBD1. The CDR3 has 17 amino acids. CDR1 is SGHRS and CDR2 is YFSETQ in the germline V gene. Trimming took 0 bases from V and 3 from J; bases not matched to a gene: 8. The CDR3 DNA sequence: TGCGCCAGCAGCTTGGGAAGCAGGGGGAGTGACACCGGGGAGCTGTTTTTT. It is translated as CASSLGSRGSDTGELFF. The entire variable domain, with the rest obtained from reference TRBV5-1 and TRBJ2-2, is as follows: KAGVTQTPRYLIKTRGQQVTLSCSPISGHRSVSWYQQTPGQGLQFLFEYFSETQRNKGNFPGRFSGRQFSNSRSEMNVSTLELGDSALYLCASSLGSRGSDTGELFFGEGSRLTVL.

The rearrangement links TRBV7-2 to TRBJ1-5; 10 bases match TRBD1. This CDR3 comprises 14 residues. J was trimmed by 9 bases and V by 2 bases; bases with no gene match: 4. Germline CDR1 SGHTA, CDR2 FQGNSA. The CDR3 sequence: CASSLRDRGMPQHF. In DNA, the CDR3 is TGTGCCAGCAGCTTAAGGGACAGGGGTATGCCCCAGCATTTT.

The sample holds a few counts of this clone. The genes are TRBV5-6 and TRBJ2-1; TRBD2 aligns across 11 bases. Losses at the gene ends were 0 bases for V and 7 bases for J; bases not matched to a gene: 6. The CDR3 consists of 16 residues. Germline CDR1 is SGHDT and CDR2 is YYEEEE. The CDR3 protein is CASSLGLAGGSNEQFF. CDR3 sequence (DNA): TGTGCCAGCAGCTTGGGCCTAGCGGGAGGCAGTAATGAGCAGTTCTTC.

The sample holds a few counts of this clone. Given a much more abundant clone one base away, this may be a read error. Other DNA sequences in the sample encode the same CDR3. The rearrangement uses TRBV30 and TRBJ1-1; TRBD1 matches 7 bases. The germline CDR1 and CDR2 sequences are GTSNPN and SVGIG (reference sequence). The CDR3 has 13 amino acids. As DNA, the CDR3 is TGTGCCTGGAGCGACAGGGCCTACACCGAAGCTTTCTTT. Encoded protein: CAWSDRAYTEAFF. Filled out from reference TRBV30 and TRBJ1-1, the complete variable domain reads SQTIHQWPATLVQPVGSPLSLECTVEGTSNPNLYWYRQAAGRGLQLLFYSVGIGQISSEVPQNLSASRPQDRQFILSSKKLLLSDSGFYLCAWSDRAYTEAFFGQGTRLTVV.

This clone was seen many times. The V call is TRBV9, the J call TRBJ2-5, with 8 bases that match TRBD2. With V trimmed by 4 bases and J by 5 bases, 10 bases remained unmatched. Germline values: CDR1 SGDLS, CDR2 YYNGEE. This CDR3 spans 15 amino acids. DNA of the CDR3: TGTGCCAGCAGCCCCGACCCCGGGGGGGAGGAGACCCAGTACTTC. This gives the protein CASSPDPGGEETQYF.

With respect to this clone: One end of the junction varies from germline; a read error may be responsible. Other DNA sequences in this specimen translate into the identical CDR3. The gene calls are TRBV18 and TRBJ1-5; D is ambiguous. Germline V gene data show CDR1 as KGHSH and CDR2 as LQKENI. The CDR3 is made up of 15 amino acids. CDR3 sequence reads: CASSARGSSGQPQHF. The CDR3 nucleotides are TGCGCCAGCTCAGCTCGGGGTTCTAGTGGTCAGCCCCAGCATTTT.

The chain employs TRBV10-3 and TRBJ2-5, with TRBD2 as a possible D gene (5 bases). Trimming pared 4 bases from V and 5 bases from J, leaving 14 bases between. This CDR3 spans 14 amino acids. CDR1 is ENHRY and CDR2 is SYGVKD in the germline V gene. The CDR3, as DNA: TGTGCCATCAGTGCTATCGGAGGAGCGGAGACCCAGTACTTC. Protein product: CAISAIGGAETQYF.

The gene calls are TRBV11-2 and TRBJ2-1; possibly TRBD2 for D (6 bases). Germline loops: CDR1 SGHAT, CDR2 FQNNGV. The V and J ends lost 5 bases and 7 bases respectively, with 18 bases between them. This CDR3 region has 15 residues. The CDR3 sequence: CASSVLSLRGNEQFF. The CDR3, as DNA: TGTGCCAGCAGCGTCCTTTCTCTTCGGGGGAATGAGCAGTTCTTC.

This clone was counted a few times. Here the CDR3 DNA reads TGTGCCAGCAGCTTAGTCCCGGGGGAGGGGCAGTTCTTC. It translates to CASSLVPGEGQFF. The chain carries TRBV11-3 and TRBJ2-1; 7 bases map to TRBD2. Trimming removed 1 base from V and 12 bases from J; junction bases left unmatched: 6. The CDR3 spans 13 residues. Germline loops: CDR1 SGHNT, CDR2 YENEEA. The full variable domain, in which reference TRBV11-3 and TRBJ2-1 provide the parts outside the CDR3, is EAGVVQSPRYKIIEKKQPVAFWCNPISGHNTLYWYLQNLGQGPELLIRYENEEAVDDSQLPKDRFSAERLKGVDSTLKIQPAELGDSAVYLCASSLVPGEGQFFGPGTRLTVL.

A word on this clone: Other DNA sequences from this sample encode an identical CDR3 as well. This sequence joins TRBV18 and TRBJ1-2, with 8 bases aligning to TRBD1. Germline CDR1 and CDR2: KGHSH and LQKENI. The CDR3 contains 14 residues. Unmatched junction bases numbered 4, after V lost 2 bases and J lost 5 bases. CDR3 in amino acids: CASSPGQGAYGYTF. The DNA of the CDR3 is TGTGCCAGCTCACCAGGGCAGGGGGCGTATGGCTACACCTTC.

The chain combines TRBV11-2 with TRBJ2-1; 9 nucleotides align to TRBD2. Germline lookup yields CDR1 SGHAT and CDR2 FQNNGV. The CDR3 covers 16 residues. The V gene end was trimmed by 6 bases and the J gene end by 9 bases; junction bases not matched to a gene: 15. This CDR3 is CASRPIAGAPIGEQFF. In nucleotides, the CDR3 is TGTGCCAGCAGACCCATAGCGGGAGCGCCAATAGGTGAGCAGTTCTTC.